The rows below give T cell receptor beta chains drawn from one sample of a study of T cell changes during pregnancy in multiple sclerosis. Profiled with immunoSEQ multiplex PCR; TCRdb holds only in-frame clones, not every one. The sample includes about 100,000 clones, 90% to 95% seen only once; the top ten take around 0.9%. Sequencing was performed on peripheral blood, taken before pregnancy. The source of these receptors is a female donor with multiple sclerosis, enrolled in a pregnancy study. Both conserved end residues are part of each CDR3. Each record gives: clone size, D gene, J gene, V gene, CDR3 protein, CDR3 DNA. The D gene is left open where the match is weak. A row's size may be missing; if present it is once, few, many or a size class.

NA,TRBD1,TRBJ2-7,TRBV28,CAIDGTGGLDEQYF,TGTGCCATCGACGGGACAGGGGGTTTGGACGAGCAGTACTTC
once,NA,TRBJ1-5,TRBV2,CASREREMSSNQPQHF,TGTGCCAGCAGAGAAAGAGAGATGAGTAGCAATCAGCCCCAGCATTTT
once,TRBD1,TRBJ1-1,TRBV7-2,CASSTDRGVVNTEAFF,TGTGCCAGCAGCACCGACAGGGGTGTTGTGAACACTGAAGCTTTCTTT
NA,TRBD1,TRBJ1-1,TRBV30,CAWSVGDRLNTEAFF,TGTGCCTGGAGTGTAGGGGACAGGTTGAACACTGAAGCTTTCTTT
NA,NA,TRBJ1-1,TRBV5-1,CASSLGTPDSEAFF,TGCGCCAGCAGCTTGGGGACACCAGATTCTGAAGCTTTCTTT
NA,TRBD1,TRBJ2-7,TRBV5-1,CASSLPRGRNEQYF,TGCGCCAGCAGCTTGCCCAGGGGGCGGAACGAGCAGTACTTC
NA,TRBD2,TRBJ2-5,TRBV5-1,CASSPATSGRGTQYF,TGCGCCAGCAGCCCGGCTACTAGCGGGAGGGGGACCCAGTACTTC
NA,TRBD1,TRBJ2-2,TRBV6-5,CASSYSGTANTGELFF,TGTGCCAGCAGTTACTCCGGGACAGCCAACACCGGGGAGCTGTTTTTT
NA,NA,TRBJ2-1,TRBV9,CASSVGPSPYNEQFF,TGTGCCAGCAGCGTAGGGCCCTCCCCCTACAATGAGCAGTTCTTC
once,NA,TRBJ2-3,TRBV29-1,CSVSSQSGTDTQYF,TGCAGCGTCTCTTCACAGTCAGGCACAGATACGCAGTATTTT
NA,TRBD2,TRBJ2-7,TRBV7-9,CASSLTTSAYEQYF,TGTGCCAGCAGCTTGACGACTAGCGCTTACGAGCAGTACTTC
NA,NA,TRBJ2-7,TRBV19,CASSTGLQVGYEQYF,TGTGCCAGTAGTACGGGACTCCAGGTGGGCTACGAGCAGTACTTC
NA,TRBD2,TRBJ2-1,TRBV9,CASSASPLLAVTYNEQFF,TGTGCCAGCAGCGCTAGTCCCCTACTAGCGGTTACTTACAATGAGCAGTTCTTC
NA,TRBD1,TRBJ1-2,TRBV29-1,CSVEFGTALSGYTF,TGCAGCGTTGAATTCGGGACAGCCTTGTCTGGCTACACCTTC
NA,TRBD2,TRBJ2-7,TRBV28,CASSLDPGLADYEQYF,TGTGCCAGCAGTTTGGATCCGGGACTAGCGGATTACGAGCAGTACTTC
NA,TRBD1,TRBJ1-2,TRBV15,CATSNRGRGYTF,TGTGCCACCAGCAACAGGGGGCGCGGCTACACCTTC
NA,NA,TRBJ1-2,TRBV5-5,CASSWGVGNYGYTF,TGTGCCAGCAGCTGGGGAGTCGGTAACTATGGCTACACCTTC
NA,TRBD2,TRBJ2-3,TRBV6-6,CASNLIAGGSDTQYF,TGTGCCAGCAACCTAATAGCGGGAGGTTCAGATACGCAGTATTTT
NA,TRBD2,TRBJ2-7,TRBV7-9,CASSTGTRAYEQYF,TGTGCCAGCAGCACCGGGACTAGGGCCTACGAGCAGTACTTC
NA,TRBD1,TRBJ1-5,TRBV7-2,CASSPDRGNQPQHF,TGTGCCAGCAGCCCCGACAGGGGCAATCAGCCCCAGCATTTT
NA,TRBD1,TRBJ2-5,TRBV5-4,CASSLVSGQGQETQYF,TGTGCCAGCAGCTTGGTCTCCGGACAGGGACAAGAGACCCAGTACTTC
NA,TRBD1,TRBJ2-5,TRBV7-2,CASSAGTGAQETQYF,TGTGCCAGCAGCGCAGGGACAGGGGCACAAGAGACCCAGTACTTC
NA,NA,TRBJ1-2,TRBV10-3,CAIGQALIYGYTF,TGTGCCATCGGTCAGGCGCTAATCTATGGCTACACCTTC
NA,NA,TRBJ2-5,TRBV30,CAWSGEDETQYF,TGTGCCTGGAGTGGAGAGGATGAGACCCAGTACTTC